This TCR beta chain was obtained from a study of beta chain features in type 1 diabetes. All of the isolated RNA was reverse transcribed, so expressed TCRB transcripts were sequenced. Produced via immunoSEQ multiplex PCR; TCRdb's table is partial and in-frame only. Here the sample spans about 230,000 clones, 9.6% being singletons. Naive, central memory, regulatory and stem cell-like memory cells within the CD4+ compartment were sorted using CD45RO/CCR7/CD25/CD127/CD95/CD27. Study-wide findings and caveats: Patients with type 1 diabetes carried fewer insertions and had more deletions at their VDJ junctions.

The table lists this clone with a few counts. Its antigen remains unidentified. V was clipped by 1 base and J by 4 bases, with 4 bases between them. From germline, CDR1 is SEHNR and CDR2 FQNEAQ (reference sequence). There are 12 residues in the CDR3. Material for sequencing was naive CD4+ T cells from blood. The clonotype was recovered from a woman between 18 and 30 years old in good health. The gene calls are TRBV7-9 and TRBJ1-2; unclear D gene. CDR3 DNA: TGTGCCAGCAGCTTAGTCGGCTATGGCTACACCTTC. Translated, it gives CASSLVGYGYTF.